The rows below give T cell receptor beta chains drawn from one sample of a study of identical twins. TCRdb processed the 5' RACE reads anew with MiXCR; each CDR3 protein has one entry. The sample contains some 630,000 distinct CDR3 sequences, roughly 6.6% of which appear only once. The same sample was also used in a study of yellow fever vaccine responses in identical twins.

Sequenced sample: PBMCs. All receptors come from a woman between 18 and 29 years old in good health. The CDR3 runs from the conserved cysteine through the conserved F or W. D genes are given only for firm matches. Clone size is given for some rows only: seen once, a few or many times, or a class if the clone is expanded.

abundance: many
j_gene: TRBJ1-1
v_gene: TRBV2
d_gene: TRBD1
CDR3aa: CASSKQTGGDTEAFF
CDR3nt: TGTGCCAGCAGTAAGCAGACAGGGGGAGACACTGAAGCTTTCTTT

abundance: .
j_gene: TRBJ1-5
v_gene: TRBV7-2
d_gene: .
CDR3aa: CASSPRQLSYQPQHF
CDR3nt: TGTGCCAGCAGCCCCCGACAGCTTAGCTATCAGCCCCAGCATTTT

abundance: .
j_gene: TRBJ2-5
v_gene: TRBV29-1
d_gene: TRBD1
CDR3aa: CSVGTGGVETQYF
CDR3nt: TGCAGCGTTGGGACAGGGGGCGTTGAGACCCAGTACTTC

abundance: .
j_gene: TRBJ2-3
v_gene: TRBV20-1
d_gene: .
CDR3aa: CSSLRNTDTQYF
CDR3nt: TGCAGTTCTCTGAGGAACACAGATACGCAGTATTTT

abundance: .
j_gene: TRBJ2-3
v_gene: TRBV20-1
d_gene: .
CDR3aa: CSAREGFADTQYF
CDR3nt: TGCAGTGCTAGGGAGGGTTTTGCAGATACGCAGTATTTT

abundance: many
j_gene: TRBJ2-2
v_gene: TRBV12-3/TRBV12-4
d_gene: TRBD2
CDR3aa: CASSLTSGISGELFF
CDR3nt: TGTGCCAGCAGTTTGACTAGCGGGATTTCCGGGGAGCTGTTTTTT

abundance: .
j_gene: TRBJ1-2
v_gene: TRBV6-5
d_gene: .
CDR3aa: CASSYGDGYTF
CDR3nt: TGTGCCAGCAGTTACGGTGATGGCTACACCTTC

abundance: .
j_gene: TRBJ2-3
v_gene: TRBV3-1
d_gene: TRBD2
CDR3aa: CASSPQRDGGTQYF
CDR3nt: TGTGCCAGCAGCCCGCAGCGGGATGGGGGTACGCAGTATTTT

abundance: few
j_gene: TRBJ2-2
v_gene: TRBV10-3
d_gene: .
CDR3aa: CAIMRGTGELFF
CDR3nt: TGTGCCATCATGAGAGGGACCGGGGAGCTGTTTTTT

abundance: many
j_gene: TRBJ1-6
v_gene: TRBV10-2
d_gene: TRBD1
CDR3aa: CASSDPGTGRNSPLHF
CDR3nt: TGCGCCAGCAGTGATCCCGGGACAGGGCGAAATTCACCCCTCCACTTT

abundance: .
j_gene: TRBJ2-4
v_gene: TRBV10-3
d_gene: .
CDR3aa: CAISETLDQDIQYF
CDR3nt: TGTGCCATCAGTGAGACACTAGATCAAGATATTCAGTACTTC

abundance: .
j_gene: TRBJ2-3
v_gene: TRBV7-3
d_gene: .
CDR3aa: CASSSSPDWSTDTQYF
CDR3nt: TGTGCCAGCAGCTCCTCTCCAGACTGGAGCACAGATACGCAGTATTTT

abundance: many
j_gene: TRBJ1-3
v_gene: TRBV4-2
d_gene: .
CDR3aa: CASSQDPSRNSGNTIYF
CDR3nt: TGTGCCAGCAGCCAAGATCCTAGCAGGAACTCTGGAAACACCATATATTTT

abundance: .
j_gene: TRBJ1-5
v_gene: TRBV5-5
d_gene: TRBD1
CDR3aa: CASSFSPGQGINQPQHF
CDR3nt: TGTGCCAGCAGCTTCTCGCCGGGACAGGGGATCAATCAGCCCCAGCATTTT

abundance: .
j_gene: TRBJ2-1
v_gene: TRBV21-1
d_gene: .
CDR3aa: CASSNTDRVGRFPKGVNNEQFF
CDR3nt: TGTGCCAGCAGTAATACGGACAGGGTCGGCCGATTTCCCAAAGGCGTTAACAATGAGCAGTTCTTC

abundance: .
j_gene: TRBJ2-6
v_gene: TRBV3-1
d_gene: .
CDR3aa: CASSQVRGHVSSGANVLTF
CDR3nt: TGTGCCAGCAGCCAAGTACGGGGCCACGTAAGCTCTGGGGCCAACGTCCTGACTTTC

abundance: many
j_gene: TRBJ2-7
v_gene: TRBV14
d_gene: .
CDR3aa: CASSQVSGLHYEQYF
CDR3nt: TGTGCCAGCAGCCAAGTGTCGGGCCTGCACTACGAGCAGTACTTC

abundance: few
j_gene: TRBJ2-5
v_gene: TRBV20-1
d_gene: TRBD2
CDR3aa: CSARDGLAGAGPGETQYF
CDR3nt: TGCAGTGCTAGAGATGGGCTAGCGGGAGCCGGACCTGGGGAGACCCAGTACTTC

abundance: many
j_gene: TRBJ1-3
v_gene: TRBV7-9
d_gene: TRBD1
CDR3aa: CASTRDRAIGTIYF
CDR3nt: TGTGCCAGCACCCGGGACAGGGCTATCGGCACCATATATTTT

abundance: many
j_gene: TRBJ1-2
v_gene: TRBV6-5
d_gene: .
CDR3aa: CASSYQGIGYGYTF
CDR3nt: TGTGCCAGCAGTTACCAAGGCATCGGTTATGGCTACACCTTC